One and the same sample provided the 25 T cell receptor beta chains below, sequenced in a study of early T cells in non-severe SARS-CoV-2 infection (dated by TCRdb to about 2021). The library was obtained by 5' RACE. Instrument used: NextSeq 500. TCRdb applied fastp at Q25 and MiXCR to the public reads, then kept only in-frame beta chains. Rows are unified per CDR3 protein, each entry keeping the most common DNA and genes. For this sample the table gives more than 85,000 distinct CDR3 sequences, of which about 12% were detected only once. 3% to 4.5% of the sample is taken by the ten largest. This material consisted of whole blood, taken at baseline. These receptors all come from an adult who was a healthcare worker with PCR-confirmed SARS-CoV-2 infection or an uninfected control (not recorded which).

J is TRBJ2-5 and V is TRBV7-6, with 8 positions matching TRBD1. CDR1 is SGHVS, CDR2 FNYEAQ, per germline. This CDR3 is 15 amino acids long. The V segment lost 5 bases and the J segment 5 bases; nucleotides outside the gene matches: 10. The DNA of the CDR3 is TGTGCCAGCAGCCCCCGGACAGGGAACGGGGAGACCCAGTACTTC. Translation: CASSPRTGNGETQYF.

J is TRBJ1-2 and V is TRBV18; 8 nucleotides align to TRBD1. With 2 bases clipped from V and 0 bases from J, the junction kept 5 bases outside the gene matches. This CDR3 spans 16 amino acids. The germline V gene encodes CDR1 KGHSH and CDR2 LQKENI. The CDR3 nucleotides are TGTGCCAGCTCACCAGTACCAGGGGGCTCTAACTATGGCTACACCTTC. Encoded protein: CASSPVPGGSNYGYTF.

This clonotype was recorded many times. The rearrangement uses TRBV29-1 and TRBJ2-5; D perhaps matches TRBD1 (7 bases). Germline values: CDR1 SQVTM, CDR2 ANQGSEA. V was trimmed by 7 bases and J by 5 bases, leaving 23 bases between them. This CDR3 is 15 amino acids long. This CDR3 reads CSARRGDRAWETQYF. Here the CDR3 DNA reads TGCAGCGCCCGGCGGGGAGACAGGGCTTGGGAGACCCAGTACTTC.

This chain joins TRBV7-8 and TRBJ1-1; D uncertain. CDR3 length: 13 residues. Germline assignment: CDR1 SGHVS and CDR2 FQNEAQ. Trimming cost V 7 bases and J 0 bases, with 9 bases left between them. CDR3 protein: CASTIGMNTEAFF. The DNA for the CDR3 is TGTGCCAGCACTATCGGCATGAACACTGAAGCTTTCTTT.

This clonotype showed up many times. The rearrangement links TRBV3-1 to TRBJ1-6; no reliable D call. This CDR3 is 14 amino acids long. V lost 2 bases and J lost 7, with 9 bases in between. Germline CDR1 is LGHDT and CDR2 is YNNKEL (reference sequence). The CDR3 DNA sequence: TGTGCCAGCAGCCAATGGGAGGGAAATTCACCCCTCCACTTT. It is translated as CASSQWEGNSPLHF.

This clonotype came up a few times. The V and J genes are TRBV7-3 and TRBJ2-2, with 7 bases that match TRBD2. V gave up 5 bases and J gave up 2 bases; unmatched junction bases: 8. CDR1 is SGHTA, CDR2 FQGTGA, per germline. The CDR3 has 16 amino acids. The DNA of the CDR3 is TGTGCCAGCAGCCCCCATGCTAGCGGCAACACCGGGGAGCTGTTTTTT. Translation: CASSPHASGNTGELFF.

This sequence joins TRBV12-3 or TRBV12-4 and TRBJ1-3, with 8 bases lining up with TRBD1. Unmatched junction bases numbered 3, after V lost 6 bases and J lost 2 bases. This CDR3 region has 14 residues. In DNA, the CDR3 is TGTGCCAGCAGGACGACAGGGGCTGGAAACACCATATATTTT. Translation gives CASRTTGAGNTIYF.

Only a few counts were recorded for this clonotype. V is TRBV14 and J is TRBJ1-1; D is uncertain. V gave up 4 bases and J gave up 0 bases, with 15 bases separating them. The CDR3 is 16 residues long. Looked up from germline, CDR1 is SGHDN and CDR2 is FVKESK. Written as DNA, the CDR3 is TGTGCCAGCAGCCGCTCCGGAGGGAATATGAACACTGAAGCTTTCTTT. Encoded protein: CASSRSGGNMNTEAFF.

As for this clonotype: Because it lacks the conserved phenylalanine or tryptophan at the end, this CDR3 is likely a read error. No DNA is shown, since the ends of the CDR3 on it are uncertain; the CDR3 is the one TCRdb lists. This sequence joins TRBV6-1 and TRBJ2-7; TRBD1, the D gene given by the table, was not confirmed from the DNA. With termini counted, the CDR3 has 14 amino acids. Germline V gene sequence: CDR1 MNHNS, CDR2 SASEGT. CDR3 amino acids: CASSEASAMTGQNL.

This clonotype was seen a few times. The chain recombines TRBV12-3 or TRBV12-4 with TRBJ1-2; D possibly corresponds to TRBD1 (5 bases). This CDR3 contains 13 residues. V was cut by 3 bases and J by 5 bases, with 10 bases left in between. The CDR3 loop is CASSLGTEYGYTF. The CDR3 region has the DNA TGTGCCAGCAGTTTGGGGACGGAGTATGGCTACACCTTC.

The V and J genes are TRBV11-3 and TRBJ2-7; the match to TRBD1 covers 8 bases. CDR3 length equals 13 residues. V lost 8 bases to trimming and J lost 5 bases; unmatched junction nucleotides: 8. Germline CDR1 and CDR2: SGHNT and YENEEA. The CDR3 spells CASGPTGVHEQYF. The CDR3 DNA is TGTGCCAGCGGACCGACAGGGGTCCACGAGCAGTACTTC.

Of note for this clonotype: One junction end does not reproduce the germline sequence, and a read error may be involved. V and J are TRBV7-9 and TRBJ1-5; D ambiguous. The V gene's germline CDR1 is SEHNR and CDR2 FQNEAQ (reference sequence). This CDR3 comprises 14 residues. CDR3: CVSSLEASNQPQHF. For the CDR3, the DNA is TGTGTCAGCAGCTTAGAGGCGAGCAATCAGCCCCAGCATTTT.

The V call is TRBV5-1, the J call TRBJ1-4; TRBD1 agrees at 7 bases. CDR3 length: 15 residues. CDR1 is SGHRS, CDR2 YFSETQ, per germline. V lost 4 bases to trimming and J lost 8 bases; unmatched junction nucleotides: 11. CDR3 in amino acids: CASSQAGQVNEKLFF. For the CDR3, the DNA is TGCGCCAGCAGCCAGGCTGGACAGGTTAACGAAAAACTGTTTTTT.

The rearrangement uses TRBV20-1 and TRBJ2-3, with D perhaps matching TRBD1 or TRBD2 (5 bases each). The V gene lost 0 bases and the J gene lost 4 bases, with 14 bases spanning the gap. The germline gives CDR1 DFQATT, CDR2 SNEGSKA (reference sequence). The CDR3 loop spans 15 amino acids. CDR3 in amino acids: CSARDPVRGPDTQYF. CDR3 DNA sequence: TGCAGTGCTAGAGACCCTGTCCGGGGCCCAGATACGCAGTATTTT.

This clonotype turned up a few times. V usage is TRBV7-8 and J usage is TRBJ2-5, with a possible D match to TRBD2 (6 bases). The CDR3 is 16 residues long. The V gene's germline CDR1 is SGHVS and CDR2 FQNEAQ. V lost 3 bases, J lost 1 base, and 15 bases lay in between. The CDR3 nucleotides read TGTGCCAGCAGCTTGGGAGCGGCGGGACCCCAAGAGACCCAGTACTTC. This sequence encodes CASSLGAAGPQETQYF.

This clonotype occurred a few times. This chain connects TRBV6-5 to TRBJ1-1; D not certain. V lost 7 bases, J lost 4 bases, and 16 bases lay in between. The CDR3 contains 14 residues. Germline V gene sequence: CDR1 MNHEY, CDR2 SVGAGI. Written as DNA, the CDR3 is TGTGCCAGCAAGATCGACCCAACGTCCACTGAAGCTTTCTTT. This sequence encodes CASKIDPTSTEAFF.

This clonotype was counted only a few times. V and J are TRBV29-1 and TRBJ2-3; TRBD2 matches 11 bases. J gave up 4 bases and V 3 bases, and 3 bases lay outside the gene matches. CDR3 length: 14 amino acids. Germline assignment: CDR1 SQVTM and CDR2 ANQGSEA. The CDR3 reads CSVEASGGPDTQYF. In DNA, the CDR3 is TGCAGCGTTGAGGCTAGCGGGGGGCCAGATACGCAGTATTTT.

The V gene is TRBV19, the J gene TRBJ2-7, with D perhaps matching TRBD2 (5 bases). Germline CDR1 reads LNHDA; CDR2 reads SQIVND (reference sequence). This CDR3 contains 15 residues. With 3 bases removed from V and 0 bases from J, the gap between germline ends came to 12 bases. For the CDR3, the DNA is TGTGCCAGTAGTATCTATGGCGGGCCCTCCTACGAGCAGTACTTC. This translates into CASSIYGGPSYEQYF.

This sequence joins TRBV7-2 and TRBJ2-3; the match to TRBD2 covers 8 bases. The CDR3 totals 18 residues. In germline, CDR1 is SGHTA, CDR2 FQGNSA. Trimming took 5 bases from V and 6 from J; bases not matched to a gene: 19. The CDR3 protein is CASSTPGPGLGPRDTQYF. The CDR3 nucleotides are TGTGCCAGCAGCACACCCGGCCCGGGACTAGGCCCACGGGATACGCAGTATTTT.

This clonotype came up a few times. The chain uses TRBV18 and TRBJ1-6; 7 positions agree with TRBD1. This CDR3 has 16 amino acids. CDR1 is KGHSH and CDR2 is LQKENI in the germline V gene. V lost 6 bases and J lost 6; bases outside the gene matches: 11. CDR3 in amino acids: CASSAKGAGINSPLHF. CDR3 coding DNA: TGTGCCAGCTCCGCAAAGGGGGCAGGGATTAATTCACCCCTCCACTTT.

This clonotype occurred many times. The V call is TRBV20-1, the J call TRBJ2-3; D ambiguous. This CDR3 has 15 residues. V was pared by 0 bases and J by 1 base, with 11 bases between. Germline values: CDR1 DFQATT, CDR2 SNEGSKA (reference sequence). The chain's CDR3 is CSARESAKGTDTQYF. The DNA of the CDR3 is TGCAGTGCTAGAGAGTCAGCGAAAGGCACAGATACGCAGTATTTT.

V and J are TRBV4-2 and TRBJ2-4; the match to TRBD1 covers 9 bases. The germline gives CDR1 LGHNA, CDR2 YNFKEQ. This CDR3 comprises 15 residues. V gave up 1 base and J gave up 7 bases; unmatched junction bases: 5. The CDR3 nucleotides read TGTGCCAGCAGCCAAGGTAGACAGGGGGTGAACATTCAGTACTTC. Its protein product is CASSQGRQGVNIQYF.

V usage is TRBV29-1 and J usage is TRBJ2-5, with TRBD2 as a possible D gene (6 bases). This CDR3 spans 12 amino acids. The germline V gene has CDR1 SQVTM and CDR2 ANQGSEA. The germline V and J ends were trimmed by 6 bases and 1 base, with 9 bases remaining between them. For the CDR3, the DNA is TGCAGCGTCCGCGGGGTCCAAGAGACCCAGTACTTC. Translation gives CSVRGVQETQYF.

This clonotype was observed at least ten times. The chain recombines TRBV6-1 with TRBJ2-1, with 12 nucleotides matching TRBD2. The germline gives CDR1 MNHNS, CDR2 SASEGT. The CDR3 length is 17 residues. J lost 4 bases, V lost 0 bases, and 4 bases had no gene match. The CDR3 DNA sequence: TGTGCCAGCAGTGAAGCTCGACTAGCGGGGGAGTACAATGAGCAGTTCTTC. Residues: CASSEARLAGEYNEQFF.

This clonotype was counted many times. The gene calls are TRBV7-9 and TRBJ1-1; TRBD1 aligns across 7 bases. Germline values: CDR1 SEHNR, CDR2 FQNEAQ (reference sequence). V lost 5 bases, J lost 11 bases, and 8 bases stayed unmatched. The CDR3 spans 12 residues. This CDR3 reads CASSLTGNTAFF. In DNA, the CDR3 is TGTGCCAGCAGCCTGACAGGGAATACGGCTTTCTTT.